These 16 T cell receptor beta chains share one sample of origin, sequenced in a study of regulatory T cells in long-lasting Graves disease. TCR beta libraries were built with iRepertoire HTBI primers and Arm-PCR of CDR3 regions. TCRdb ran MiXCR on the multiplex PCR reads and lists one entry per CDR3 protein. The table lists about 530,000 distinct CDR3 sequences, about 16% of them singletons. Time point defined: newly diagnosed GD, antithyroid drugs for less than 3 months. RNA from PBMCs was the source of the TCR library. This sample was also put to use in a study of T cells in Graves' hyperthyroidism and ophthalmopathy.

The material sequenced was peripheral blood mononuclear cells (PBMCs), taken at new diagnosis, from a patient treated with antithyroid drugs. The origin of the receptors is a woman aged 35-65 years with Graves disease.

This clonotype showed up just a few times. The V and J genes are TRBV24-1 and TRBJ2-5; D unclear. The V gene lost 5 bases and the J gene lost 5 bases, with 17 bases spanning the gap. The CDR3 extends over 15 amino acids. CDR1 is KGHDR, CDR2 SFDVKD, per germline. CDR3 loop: CATSVLGPLGETQYF. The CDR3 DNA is TGTGCCACCAGTGTCCTTGGACCTCTGGGGGAGACCCAGTACTTC.

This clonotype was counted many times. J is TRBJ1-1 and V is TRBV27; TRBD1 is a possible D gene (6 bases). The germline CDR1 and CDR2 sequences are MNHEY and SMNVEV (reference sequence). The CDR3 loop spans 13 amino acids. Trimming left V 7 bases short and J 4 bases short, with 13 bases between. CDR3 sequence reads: CASNRAGGTEAFF. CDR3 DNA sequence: TGTGCCAGCAACAGGGCTGGGGGCACTGAAGCTTTCTTT.

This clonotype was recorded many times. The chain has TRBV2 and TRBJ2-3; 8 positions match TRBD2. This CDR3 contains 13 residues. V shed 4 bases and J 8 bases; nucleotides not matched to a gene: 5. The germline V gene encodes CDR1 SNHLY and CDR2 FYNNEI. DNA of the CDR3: TGTGCCAGCAGTGTCTTAGCGGGGAGTACGCAGTATTTT. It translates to CASSVLAGSTQYF.

CDR3 residues: CASKRSSSETGELFF. CDR3 sequence (DNA): TGTGCCAGCAAAAGGAGCAGTAGCGAGACCGGGGAGCTGTTTTTT. V and J are TRBV7-6 and TRBJ2-2, with D perhaps TRBD2 (5 bases). Germline V gene sequence: CDR1 SGHVS, CDR2 FNYEAQ. Trimming took 7 bases from V and 5 from J, leaving 17 bases between them. This CDR3 is 15 amino acids long. The entire variable domain, with the rest obtained from reference TRBV7-6 and TRBJ2-2, is as follows: GAGVSQSPRYKVTKRGQDVALRCDPISGHVSLYWYRQALGQGPEFLTYFNYEAQQDKSGLPNDRFSAERPEGSISTLTIQRTEQRDSAMYRCASKRSSSETGELFFGEGSRLTVL.

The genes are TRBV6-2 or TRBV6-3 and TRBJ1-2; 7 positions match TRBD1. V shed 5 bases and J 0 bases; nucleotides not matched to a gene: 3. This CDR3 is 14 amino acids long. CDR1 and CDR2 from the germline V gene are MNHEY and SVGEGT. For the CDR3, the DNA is TGTGCCAGCAGTGGGGGGACAGCTAACTATGGCTACACCTTC. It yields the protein CASSGGTANYGYTF.

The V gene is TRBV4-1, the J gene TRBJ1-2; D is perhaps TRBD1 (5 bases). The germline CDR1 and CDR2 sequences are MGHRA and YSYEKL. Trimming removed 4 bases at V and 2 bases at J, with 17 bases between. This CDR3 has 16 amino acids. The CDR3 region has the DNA TGCGCCAGCAGCCGCGGATATGAGGGGTCCAACTATGGCTACACCTTC. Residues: CASSRGYEGSNYGYTF.

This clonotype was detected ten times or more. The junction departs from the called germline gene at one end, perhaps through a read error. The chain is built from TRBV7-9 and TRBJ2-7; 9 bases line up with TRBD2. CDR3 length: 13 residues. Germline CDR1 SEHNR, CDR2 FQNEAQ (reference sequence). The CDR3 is CASSLAGAYEQYF. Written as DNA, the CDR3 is TGTGCCAGCAGTTTAGCGGGGGCCTACGAGCAGTACTTC.

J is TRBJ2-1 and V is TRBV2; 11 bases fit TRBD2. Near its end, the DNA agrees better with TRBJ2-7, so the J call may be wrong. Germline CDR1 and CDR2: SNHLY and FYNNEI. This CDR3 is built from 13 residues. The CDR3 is CANRGLAGGEQYF. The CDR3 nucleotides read TGTGCCAACAGGGGGCTAGCGGGGGGTGAGCAGTACTTC.

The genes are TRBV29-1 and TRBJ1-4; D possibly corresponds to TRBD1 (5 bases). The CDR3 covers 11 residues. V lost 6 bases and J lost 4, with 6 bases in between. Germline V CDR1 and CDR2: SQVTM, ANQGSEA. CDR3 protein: CSVRVNEKLFF. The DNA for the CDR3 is TGCAGCGTCAGGGTTAATGAAAAACTGTTTTTT.

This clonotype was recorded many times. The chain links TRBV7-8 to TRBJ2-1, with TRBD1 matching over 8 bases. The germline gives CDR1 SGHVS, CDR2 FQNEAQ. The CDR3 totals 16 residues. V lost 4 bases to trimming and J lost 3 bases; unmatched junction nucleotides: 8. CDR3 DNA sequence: TGTGCCAGCAGCTATTACAGGGGGGATTACTACAATGAGCAGTTCTTC. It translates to CASSYYRGDYYNEQFF.

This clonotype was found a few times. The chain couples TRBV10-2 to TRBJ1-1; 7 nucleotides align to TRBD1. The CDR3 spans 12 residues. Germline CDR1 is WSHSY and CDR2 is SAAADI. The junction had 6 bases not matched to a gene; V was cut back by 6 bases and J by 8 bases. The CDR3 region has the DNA TGCGCCAGCAGAACCGGACAGGCAGAAGCTTTCTTT. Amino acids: CASRTGQAEAFF.

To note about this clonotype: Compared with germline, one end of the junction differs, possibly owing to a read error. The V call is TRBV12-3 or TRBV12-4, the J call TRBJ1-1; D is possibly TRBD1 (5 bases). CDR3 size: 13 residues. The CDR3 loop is CASSLTSGTEASF. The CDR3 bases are TGTGCCAGCAGTTTAACATCTGGGACTGAAGCTTCCTTT.

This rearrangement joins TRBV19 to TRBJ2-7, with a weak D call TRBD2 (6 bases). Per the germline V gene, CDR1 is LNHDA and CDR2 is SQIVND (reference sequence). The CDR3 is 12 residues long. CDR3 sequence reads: CGGDPGPYEQYF. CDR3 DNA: TGTGGGGGGGACCCCGGCCCCTACGAGCAGTACTTC.

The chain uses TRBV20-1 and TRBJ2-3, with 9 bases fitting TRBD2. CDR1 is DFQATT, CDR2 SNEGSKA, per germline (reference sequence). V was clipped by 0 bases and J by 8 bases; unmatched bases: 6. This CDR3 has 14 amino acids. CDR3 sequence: CSARDGGGGGTQYF. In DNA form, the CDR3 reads TGCAGTGCTAGAGATGGCGGGGGGGGGGGTACGCAGTATTTT.

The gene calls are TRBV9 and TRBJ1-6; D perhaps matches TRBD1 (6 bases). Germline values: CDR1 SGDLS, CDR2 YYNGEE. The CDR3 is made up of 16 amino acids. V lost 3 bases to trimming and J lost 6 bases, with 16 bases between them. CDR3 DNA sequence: TGTGCCAGCAGCGCCGGATCGACAGGATTTAATTCACCCCTCCACTTT. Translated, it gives CASSAGSTGFNSPLHF.

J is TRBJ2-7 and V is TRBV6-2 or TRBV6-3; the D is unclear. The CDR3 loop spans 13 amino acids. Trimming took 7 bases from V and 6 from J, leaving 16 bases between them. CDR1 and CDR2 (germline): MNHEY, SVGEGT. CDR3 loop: CASKNPPKLEQYF. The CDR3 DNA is TGTGCCAGCAAGAACCCTCCCAAACTCGAGCAGTACTTC.